A single sample gave rise to the 8 T cell receptor beta chains below, sequenced in a study of spatial heterogeneity in lung cancer (dated by TCRdb to between 2018 and 2021). The paper's findings and limits, for the study overall: The tumor nonsynonymous mutation count correlated with the number of expanded intratumoral alpha and beta TCRs.

The time point label on this specimen signifies: sample taken at primary tumor resection. The method behind the library was 5' RACE. The sequencer listed for this sample is NextSeq 500. The public reads were reanalyzed by TCRdb: fastp trimming at Q25, MiXCR alignment, in-frame beta chains only. Rows are combined by CDR3 protein, so each entry shows the most common genes and DNA. The sample profile shows 7,000 to 9,500 distinct CDR3 sequences; roughly 7% of them were found once. Under 8.5% of the sample is in the top ten clones. No antigens are known for them. The material sequenced was lung tumor tissue, taken at surgery. The receptors stem from a male donor with early-stage non-small cell lung cancer.

By share, this clonotype ranks as medium-sized. The chain carries TRBV14 and TRBJ1-2, with D possibly matching TRBD1 (5 bases). Germline values: CDR1 SGHDN, CDR2 FVKESK. The CDR3 is 14 residues long. Between the trimmed V and J ends, which lost 1 base and 4 bases, there was a span of 10 bases. CDR3 DNA sequence: TGTGCCAGCAGCCAAGGGGGACCAGGCTATGGCTACACCTTC. Protein: CASSQGGPGYGYTF.

In this sample, this clonotype turned up many times. The chain uses TRBV4-2 and TRBJ2-7, with 7 bases identical to TRBD1. V shed 4 bases and J 2 bases; nucleotides not matched to a gene: 8. The germline V gene encodes CDR1 LGHNA and CDR2 YNFKEQ. The CDR3 sequence is 15 residues long. For the CDR3, the DNA is TGTGCCAGCAGCCGAGCCGGGACAGAAACCTACGAGCAGTACTTC. Protein sequence: CASSRAGTETYEQYF.

Ten or more counts support this clonotype. V gene TRBV24-1 combines with J gene TRBJ2-2; TRBD1 matches at 11 bases. Germline V CDR1 and CDR2: KGHDR, SFDVKD. Trimming removed 11 bases from V and 4 bases from J; junction bases left unmatched: 5. CDR3 length: 14 amino acids. The chain's CDR3 is CAIRGQGATGELFF. CDR3 nucleotides: TGTGCCATACGTGGACAGGGGGCCACCGGGGAGCTGTTTTTT.

This clonotype is classed as medium-sized. This chain connects TRBV28 to TRBJ2-7; TRBD2 matches 12 bases. The CDR3 has 13 amino acids. V trimming: 6 bases; J trimming: 7 bases; junction bases outside the gene matches: 4. Germline V gene lookup returns CDR1 MDHEN and CDR2 SYDVKM. CDR3 sequence (DNA): TGTGCCAGCAGCCCCGGGACTAGCGGGGAGCAGTACTTC. It translates to CASSPGTSGEQYF.

There are many counts of this clonotype. The chain has TRBV7-2 and TRBJ1-1; 7 nucleotides align to TRBD1. CDR1 is SGHTA and CDR2 is FQGNSA in the germline V gene. This CDR3 contains 13 residues. J gave up 3 bases and V 6 bases, and 4 bases lay outside the gene matches. The chain's CDR3 is CASRIGQDTEAFF. The CDR3 nucleotides are TGTGCCAGCAGGATCGGACAGGACACTGAAGCTTTCTTT.

This clonotype turned up a few times. The chain joins TRBV7-2 to TRBJ1-6; a possible D gene is TRBD1 (6 bases). CDR3 length equals 14 residues. V lost 1 base and J lost 10, with 11 bases in between. Per germline, CDR1 SGHTA and CDR2 FQGNSA. DNA for the CDR3: TGTGCCAGCAGCTTAGGGGGGGCTCAATCACCCCTCCACTTT. This sequence encodes CASSLGGAQSPLHF.

The J gene is TRBJ2-7, the V gene TRBV29-1; 10 bases match TRBD1. The CDR3 covers 14 residues. The V gene's germline CDR1 is SQVTM and CDR2 ANQGSEA. V dropped 5 bases and J dropped 4; count of bases not matched to a gene: 8. The CDR3 DNA reads TGCAGCGTTTCTGGACAGGGGGATCCTTACGAGCAGTACTTC. Protein sequence: CSVSGQGDPYEQYF.

This clonotype is labeled as medium-sized. This sequence joins TRBV7-2 and TRBJ2-4; D not certain. This CDR3 region has 14 residues. V lost 2 bases and J lost 0, with 5 bases in between. CDR1 and CDR2 from the germline V gene are SGHTA and FQGNSA. The CDR3 sequence is CASSLSLAKNIQYF. The CDR3 nucleotides read TGTGCCAGCAGCTTATCCCTAGCCAAAAACATTCAGTACTTC.